This is a list of T cell receptor beta chains from one sample in a study of shared clonotypes between healthy human individuals. The repertoire was sequenced with immunoSEQ multiplex PCR; TCRdb's copy has only in-frame clones and lacks some. The table lists around 700,000 clones, around two thirds of them singletons. The specimen sequenced was memory CD4+ T cells sorted from blood. These receptors all stem from a woman aged 30 to 39 in good health. Each CDR3 is given with its conserved first and last residue. Fields, in order: V gene, CDR3 protein.

>TRBV6-5
CASSSRMTSGYNEQFF
>TRBV6-1
CASSDPVNYGYTF
>TRBV10-2
CASRAGDIRNTGELFF
>TRBV7-9
CASSLGWDYQETQYF
>TRBV10-3
CAISDREYNQPQHF
>TRBV6-6
CASSYPQETQYF
>TRBV28
CASTPRRTRTELFF
>TRBV20-1
CSAAGTDTQYF
>TRBV6-5
CASRHGQGAYEQYF
>TRBV5-1
CASRPSGLTSYEQYF
>TRBV11-2
CASSQHPSGGSRNEQYF
>TRBV7-2
CASSPYTLQFF
>TRBV12-2
CASRLATGCEDTEAFF
>TRBV12-5
CAKKVGYQVLRDTQYF
>TRBV28
CASSLSNAWGQGQFF
>TRBV6-4
CASSPGRGGGDEQFF
>TRBV19
CASSIDRGDPEQYF
>TRBV2
CASSEVGYRTEAFF
>TRBV6-5
CASSPLPGRATRPIF
>TRBV7-2
CASSLGLAGVAGYEQYF
>TRBV5-1
CASSSSSGNNEQFF
>TRBV28
CASSPIRTSGSRDEQFF
>TRBV7-2
CASSLGIAGGNNEQFF
>TRBV4-1
CASSLTTDTNYGYTF
>TRBV19
CASSHTTGTDYGYTF
>TRBV25-1
CASSEEWEEADTQYF
>TRBV5-1
CASSSDTPGYNEQFF
>TRBV6-4
CASSRQGPGTEAFF
>TRBV7-3
CASSLDRTGICIEPQHF
>TRBV28
CASGGAGTNSNQPQHF
>TRBV7-9
CAITGRANEKLFF
>TRBV14
CASSQGPPEQETQYF
>TRBV12-2
CASRPTGGNYGYTF
>TRBV7-6
CASSLVSTGGVSYEQYF
>TRBV28
CASSASGNSPLHF
>TRBV4-1
CASSQEVDTQYF
>TRBV5-1
CASSSDGMNTEAFF
>TRBV28
CASSSPGAPQETQYF
>TRBV28
CASRFGASGQPQHF
>TRBV7-6
CASSLRRPETQYF
>TRBV29-1
CSASTGVGETQYF
>TRBV19
CASSIMAATDEKLFF
>TRBV9
CASSVEKLFF
>TRBV9
CASSPEDGTDAISINQPQHF
>TRBV7-2
CASSFRPATNEKLFF
>TRBV28
CATWDSDSYEQYF
>TRBV5-6
CASSFLSGRVYNEQFF
>TRBV5-1
CASSLVGRSEDTQYF
>TRBV5-6
CASSLVGSGELFF
>TRBV5-1
CASSSVAGGSYEQYF
>TRBV5-1
CASSLATAARTGGYEQYF
>TRBV5-4
CASSPSGSSYEQYF
>TRBV11-2
CASSYNQGPEAFF
>TRBV5-4
CASSSGGGRRLEQYF
>TRBV27
CASWDSSALSSYNEQFF
>TRBV7-2
CASSLGGADTQYF
>TRBV7-3
CASSEGHARSEAFF
>TRBV13
CASSAPGEGWGTQYF
>TRBV6-1
CASSEGPDYDEQYF
>TRBV5-1
CASSLSPSEDTQYF